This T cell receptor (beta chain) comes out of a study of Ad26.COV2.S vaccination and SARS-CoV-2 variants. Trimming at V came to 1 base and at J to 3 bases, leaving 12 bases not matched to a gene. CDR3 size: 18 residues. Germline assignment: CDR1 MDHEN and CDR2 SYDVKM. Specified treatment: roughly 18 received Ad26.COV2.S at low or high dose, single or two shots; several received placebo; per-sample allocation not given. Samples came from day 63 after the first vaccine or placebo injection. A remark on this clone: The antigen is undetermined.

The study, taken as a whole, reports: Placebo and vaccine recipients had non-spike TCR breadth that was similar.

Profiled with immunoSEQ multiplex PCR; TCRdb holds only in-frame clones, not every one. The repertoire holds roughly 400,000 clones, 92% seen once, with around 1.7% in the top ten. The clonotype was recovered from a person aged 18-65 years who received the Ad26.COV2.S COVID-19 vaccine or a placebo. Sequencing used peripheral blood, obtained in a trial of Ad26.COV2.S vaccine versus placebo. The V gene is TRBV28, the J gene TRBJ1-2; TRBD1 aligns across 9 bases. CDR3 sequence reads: CASSLYPSGDREDYGYTF. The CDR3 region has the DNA TGTGCCAGCAGTTTATACCCCTCGGGGGACAGGGAGGACTATGGCTACACCTTC.